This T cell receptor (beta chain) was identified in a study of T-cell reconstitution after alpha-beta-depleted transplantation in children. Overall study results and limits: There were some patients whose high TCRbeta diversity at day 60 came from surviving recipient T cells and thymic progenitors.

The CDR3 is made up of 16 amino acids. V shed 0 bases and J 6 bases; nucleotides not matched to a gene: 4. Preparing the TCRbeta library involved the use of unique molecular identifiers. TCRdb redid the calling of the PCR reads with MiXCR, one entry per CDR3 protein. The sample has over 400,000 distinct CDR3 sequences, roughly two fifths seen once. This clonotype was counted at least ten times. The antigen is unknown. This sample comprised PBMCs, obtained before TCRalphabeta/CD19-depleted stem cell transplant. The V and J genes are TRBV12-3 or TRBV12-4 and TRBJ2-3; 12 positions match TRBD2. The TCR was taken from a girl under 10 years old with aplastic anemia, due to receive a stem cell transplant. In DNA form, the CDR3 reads TGTGCCAGCAGTTTAGCTCGACTAGCGGGAGCGGATACGCAGTATTTT. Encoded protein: CASSLARLAGADTQYF.